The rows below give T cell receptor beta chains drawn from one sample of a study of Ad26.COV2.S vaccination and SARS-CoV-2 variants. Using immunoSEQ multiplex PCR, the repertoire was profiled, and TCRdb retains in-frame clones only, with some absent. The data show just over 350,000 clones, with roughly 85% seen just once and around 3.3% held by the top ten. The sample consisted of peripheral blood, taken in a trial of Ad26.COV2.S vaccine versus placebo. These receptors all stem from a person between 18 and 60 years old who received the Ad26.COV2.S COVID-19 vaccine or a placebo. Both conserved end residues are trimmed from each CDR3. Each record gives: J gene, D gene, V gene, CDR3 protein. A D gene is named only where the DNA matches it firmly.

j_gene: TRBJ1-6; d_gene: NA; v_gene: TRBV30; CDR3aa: AWSVPRRGNSPLH
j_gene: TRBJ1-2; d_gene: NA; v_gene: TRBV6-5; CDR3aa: ASSYSTRVGGYT
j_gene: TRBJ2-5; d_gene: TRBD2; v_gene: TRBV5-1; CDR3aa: ATREVGVLETQY
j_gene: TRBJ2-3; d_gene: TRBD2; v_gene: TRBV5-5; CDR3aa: ASSLIASGGADTQY
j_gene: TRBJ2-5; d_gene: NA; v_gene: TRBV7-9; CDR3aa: AGARGETQY
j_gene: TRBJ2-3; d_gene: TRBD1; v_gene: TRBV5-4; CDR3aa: ASSRPGTGRTDTQY
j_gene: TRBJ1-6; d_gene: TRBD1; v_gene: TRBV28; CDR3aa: ASSLLGGGESSPLH
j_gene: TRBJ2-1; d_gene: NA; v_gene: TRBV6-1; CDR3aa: ASSVRFQIRADYNEQF
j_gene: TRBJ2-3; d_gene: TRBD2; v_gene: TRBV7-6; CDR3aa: ASSLAEGTSSNTQY
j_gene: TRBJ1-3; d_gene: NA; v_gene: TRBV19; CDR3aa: ASSRQAGSGNTIY
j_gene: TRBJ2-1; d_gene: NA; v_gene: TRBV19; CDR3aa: AIMDTGSSYNEQF
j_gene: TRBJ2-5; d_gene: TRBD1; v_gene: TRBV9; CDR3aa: ASSVGSGGGETQY
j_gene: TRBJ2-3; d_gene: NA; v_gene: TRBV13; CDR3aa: ASSLITDTQY
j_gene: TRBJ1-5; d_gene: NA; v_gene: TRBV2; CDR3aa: ASTEELGQPQH
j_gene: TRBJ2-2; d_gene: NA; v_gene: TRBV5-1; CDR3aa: ASSLADFIAVTGELF
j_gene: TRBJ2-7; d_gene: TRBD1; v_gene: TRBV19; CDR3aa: ASSIASRGQGQEGPNYEQY
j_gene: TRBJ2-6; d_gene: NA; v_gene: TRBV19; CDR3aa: ASSIPLGYPSGANVLT
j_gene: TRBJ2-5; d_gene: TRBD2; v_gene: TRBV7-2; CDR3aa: ASSLAGTSGQETQY